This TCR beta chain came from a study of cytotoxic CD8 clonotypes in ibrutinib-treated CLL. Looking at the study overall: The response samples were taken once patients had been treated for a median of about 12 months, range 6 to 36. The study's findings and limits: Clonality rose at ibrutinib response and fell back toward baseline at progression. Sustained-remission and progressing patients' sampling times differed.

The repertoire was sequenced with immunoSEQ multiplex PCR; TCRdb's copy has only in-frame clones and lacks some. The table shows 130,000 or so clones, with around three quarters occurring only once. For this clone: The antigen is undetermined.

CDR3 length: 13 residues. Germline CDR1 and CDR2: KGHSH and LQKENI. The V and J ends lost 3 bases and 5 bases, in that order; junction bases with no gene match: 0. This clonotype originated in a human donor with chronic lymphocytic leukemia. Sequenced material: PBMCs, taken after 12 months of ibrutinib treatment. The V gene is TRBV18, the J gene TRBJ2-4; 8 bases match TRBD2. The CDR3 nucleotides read TGTGCCAGCTCACCTAGCGGGGAAAACATTCAGTACTTC. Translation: CASSPSGENIQYF.